This TCR beta chain was obtained from a study of tumor-infiltrating lymphocytes in oesophageal squamous cell carcinoma. MiXCR, run by TCRdb on the PCR reads, gives a single entry per CDR3 protein. The repertoire has 15,000 to 20,000 distinct CDR3 sequences, about two fifths of them found once; the top ten carry about 10%. The V gene lost 1 base and the J gene lost 13 bases, with 25 bases spanning the gap. The CDR3 contains 16 residues. The V gene's germline CDR1 is SGHTA and CDR2 FQGNSA. The sequenced sample consisted of normal esophageal tissue next to the tumor. This receptor was identified in a male donor with esophageal squamous cell carcinoma. The J gene is TRBJ2-5, the V gene TRBV7-2, with D perhaps matching TRBD1 or TRBD2 (6 bases each). CDR3 amino acids: CASSLVSFTGAGELYF. The CDR3, as DNA: TGTGCCAGCAGCTTAGTTAGTTTTACGGGGGCCGGGGAGCTGTACTTC.